This T cell receptor (beta chain) was found in a study of T cell responses to AZD1222 COVID-19 vaccine. Findings and limits, study-wide: Compared with day 0, the breadth and depth of the Spike-specific TCR repertoire rose significantly after two doses of AZD1222. Regions 160-218 and 743-854 dominated among vaccine-associated CD4 TCRs spanning spike. The sample set comprised mostly white British donors with more females, and clonal diversity was possibly underestimated. Nearly half of spike-specific TCRs reportedly go after variant regions that carry no mutations.

Germline assignment: CDR1 MNHEY and CDR2 SVGAGI. V was trimmed by 3 bases and J by 4 bases, leaving 12 bases between them. The CDR3 contains 14 residues. The data were produced by immunoSEQ multiplex PCR, yet TCRdb's version contains in-frame clones alone and is incomplete. This sample has tens of thousands of clones, with about 92% found just once. Of note for this clone: Its antigen is unidentified.

Sample: peripheral blood, taken 28 days after the second AZD1222 dose. This receptor was obtained from an adult who received the AZD1222 COVID-19 vaccine. V and J are TRBV6-5 and TRBJ1-1; TRBD1 might be the D (5 bases). CDR3 nucleotides: TGTGCCAGCAGTTATCTGGGGGGAGGCACTGAAGCTTTCTTT. Translated: CASSYLGGGTEAFF.